The clone carrying this T cell receptor beta chain was seen repeatedly, ten times or more. Its cognate antigen is unknown. From the reads, TCRdb called clonotypes with MiXCR, one entry per CDR3 protein. The table records around 280,000 distinct CDR3 sequences, approximately 15% of them present only once. The CDR3 is 16 residues long. Germline values: CDR1 SGHVS, CDR2 FNYEAQ. Trimming stripped 1 base from V and 5 bases from J, with 17 bases between. This sample stems from a study of T cell repertoires in cytomegalovirus infection. On the study more broadly: Through public TCR beta signatures, both CMV infection and matching HLA type were indicated.

General study findings and limits: CMV carriers having the relevant HLA were flagged by cumulative public TCR beta family frequency. There were HLA-C-restricted CMV-specific TCR beta clonotypes dominating the ex vivo response.

This receptor was identified in a human donor in good health (CMV status not recorded). Some clones in this sample may be carry-over from other donors' samples. The chain joins TRBV7-6 to TRBJ1-1, with D unclear. The sequencing sample was made of PBMCs. CDR3 sequence (DNA): TGTGCCAGCAGCTTAGGGCCCGGCGACCCTGATACTGAAGCTTTCTTT. It specifies CASSLGPGDPDTEAFF.